The 20 T cell receptor beta chains listed next were all sequenced from one sample in a study of molecular identifiers for immune sequencing clone quantification. One entry per CDR3 protein results from TCRdb running MiXCR on the PCR reads. The data contain approximately 550,000 distinct CDR3 sequences, over 20% of them singletons. Sequencing used naive CD8+ T cells from blood, with Jurkat cell RNA spiked in. As for subset: FACS-sorted CD8+CD4-CCR7+CD45RA+ naive T cells. These receptors all come from a human donor in good health. Some libraries in this study had Jurkat cell RNA spiked in.

V is TRBV12-3 or TRBV12-4 and J is TRBJ2-2; D is possibly TRBD1 or TRBD2 (5 bases each). This CDR3 spans 14 amino acids. The V end was cut by 5 bases, the J end by 4 bases, with 11 bases between. CDR3 in amino acids: CASSEGQATGELFF. CDR3 DNA: TGTGCCAGCAGTGAGGGGCAGGCCACCGGGGAGCTGTTTTTT.

Concerning this clonotype itself: Just one base apart from a much larger clone, this may be a read error. The chain employs TRBV7-9 and TRBJ2-5, with 7 bases fitting TRBD1. CDR1 and CDR2 from the germline V gene are SEHNR and FQNEAQ (reference sequence). This CDR3 comprises 15 residues. In DNA form, the CDR3 reads TGTGCCAGCAGCTTGGGGCCGGGACAGCAAGGGACCCAGTACTTC. This codes for CASSLGPGQQGTQYF.

V and J are TRBV4-3 and TRBJ2-1, with 11 positions matching TRBD2. This CDR3 is built from 16 residues. V lost 0 bases to trimming and J lost 6 bases; unmatched junction nucleotides: 4. Per the germline V gene, CDR1 is LGHNA and CDR2 is YSLEER. CDR3 amino acids: CASSQDLLAGGNEQFF. DNA of the CDR3: TGCGCCAGCAGCCAAGATCTTCTAGCGGGGGGCAATGAGCAGTTCTTC.

The chain carries TRBV10-3 and TRBJ1-1, with 7 nucleotides matching TRBD1. The CDR3 length is 13 residues. After removal of 7 bases from V and 5 bases from J, the junction contained 7 bases not matched to a gene. Germline CDR1 ENHRY, CDR2 SYGVKD. In nucleotides, the CDR3 is TGTGCCATCAAGGAGGGGGCATGGACTGAAGCTTTCTTT. Its protein product is CAIKEGAWTEAFF.

Regarding this clonotype: Since a much larger clone is just one base distant, this may be a read error. The chain joins TRBV7-6 to TRBJ2-7; the match to TRBD1 covers 7 bases. There are 16 residues in the CDR3. Germline V CDR1 and CDR2: SGHVS, FNYEAQ. With V trimmed by 7 bases and J by 7 bases, 19 bases remained unmatched. The CDR3 nucleotides are TGTGCCAGCACCCGTGAGGCGCAGGGGGTGAACAATGAGCAGTACTTC. Amino acids: CASTREAQGVNNEQYF.

This clonotype was observed at least ten times. The gene calls are TRBV7-9 and TRBJ2-3, with a weak D call TRBD2 (5 bases). The germline V and J ends were trimmed by 4 bases and 0 bases, with 8 bases remaining between them. Per germline, CDR1 SEHNR and CDR2 FQNEAQ (reference sequence). The CDR3 extends over 14 amino acids. CDR3 DNA: TGTGCCAGCAGCTCGGACTGGAGCACAGATACGCAGTATTTT. It yields the protein CASSSDWSTDTQYF. Full variable domain (outside the CDR3, taken from reference TRBV7-9 and TRBJ2-3): DTGVSQNPRHKITKRGQNVTFRCDPISEHNRLYWYRQTLGQGPEFLTYFQNEAQLEKSRLLSDRFSAERPKGSFSTLEIQRTEQGDSAMYLCASSSDWSTDTQYFGPGTRLTVL.

The genes are TRBV9 and TRBJ2-3; 10 bases align to TRBD1. With V trimmed by 3 bases and J by 1 base, 8 bases remained unmatched. CDR3 length: 17 amino acids. Germline V gene sequence: CDR1 SGDLS, CDR2 YYNGEE. The CDR3 nucleotides read TGTGCCAGCAGCGCGGGCCCCGGGACAGGGGGCACAGATACGCAGTATTTT. Protein product: CASSAGPGTGGTDTQYF.

This clonotype was counted between two and nine times. This chain links TRBV4-3 with TRBJ2-7, with 11 bases identical to TRBD2. Germline assignment: CDR1 LGHNA and CDR2 YSLEER. Germline trimming cut 3 bases from V and 3 bases from J; bases unmatched to any gene: 4. The CDR3 contains 15 residues. CDR3: CASSQGTSGYYEQYF. In DNA form, the CDR3 reads TGCGCCAGCAGCCAGGGGACTAGCGGATACTACGAGCAGTACTTC.

In its sample, this clonotype was seen many times. The V call is TRBV7-6, the J call TRBJ2-3, with D tentatively TRBD2 (5 bases). Trimming took off 2 bases at V and 1 base at J, with 10 bases between the two ends. This CDR3 region has 15 residues. Germline loops: CDR1 SGHVS, CDR2 FNYEAQ. Written as DNA, the CDR3 is TGTGCCAGCAGCTTAACCGGACTGGGCACAGATACGCAGTATTTT. Amino acids: CASSLTGLGTDTQYF.

This clonotype was observed at least ten times. The germline gene is not matched at one end of the junction; a read error may be the cause. The V gene is TRBV27, the J gene TRBJ1-1, with a weak D call TRBD1 (6 bases). The CDR3 contains 14 residues. CDR1 and CDR2 from the germline V gene are MNHEY and SMNVEV (reference sequence). The CDR3 bases are TGCGCCAGCAGCTTGTCGACAGGGAACACTGAAGCTTTCTTT. Its protein product is CASSLSTGNTEAFF.

This clonotype was counted at least ten times. The DNA of the CDR3 is TGTGCCAGCAGTTACCCCCTTTTAGAGGAGGGCACTGAAGCTTTCTTT. Encoded protein: CASSYPLLEEGTEAFF. V and J are TRBV6-2 or TRBV6-3 and TRBJ1-1; unclear D gene. V lost 2 bases and J lost 4, with 17 bases in between. The CDR3 has 16 amino acids. CDR1 and CDR2 (germline): MNHEY, SVGEGT.

This clonotype has at least ten counts. The J gene is TRBJ2-3, the V gene TRBV14; TRBD2 matches at 13 bases. The CDR3 is 17 residues long. Germline assignment: CDR1 SGHDN and CDR2 FVKESK. Trimming took 0 bases from V and 6 from J; bases not matched to a gene: 6. The CDR3 coding sequence is TGTGCCAGCAGCCAAGAACTAGCGGGAGGGCCATGGGATACGCAGTATTTT. It codes for CASSQELAGGPWDTQYF.

J is TRBJ2-3 and V is TRBV4-1; D unclear. CDR1 is MGHRA and CDR2 is YSYEKL in the germline V gene. Trimming pared 1 base from V and 3 bases from J, leaving 11 bases between. The CDR3 is made up of 15 amino acids. The CDR3 is CASSQVPSLTDTQYF. CDR3 DNA: TGCGCCAGCAGCCAAGTGCCCAGTCTTACAGATACGCAGTATTTT.

This clonotype was observed a handful of times. The J gene is TRBJ1-2, the V gene TRBV4-3; D is unresolved. V was clipped by 0 bases and J by 1 base, with 18 bases between them. The CDR3 totals 18 residues. Germline loops: CDR1 LGHNA, CDR2 YSLEER. The CDR3 loop reads CASSQDLPDKPDNYGYTF. CDR3 nucleotides: TGCGCCAGCAGCCAAGATCTACCAGACAAACCCGATAACTATGGCTACACCTTC.

This chain joins TRBV5-8 and TRBJ2-7; D may correspond to TRBD1 or TRBD2 (5 bases each). Germline V gene data show CDR1 as SGHTS and CDR2 as YDEGEE. This CDR3 has 16 residues. V was pared by 4 bases and J by 6 bases, with 23 bases between. CDR3 bases: TGTGCCAGCAGCCTGGAGGCAGGGTCCCACCCTCGCGAGCAGTACTTC. Translating gives CASSLEAGSHPREQYF. Looking up the rest from reference TRBV5-8 and TRBJ2-7 gives the full variable domain: EAGVTQSPTHLIKTRGQQATLRCSPISGHTSVYWYQQALGLGLQFLLWYDEGEERNRGNFPPRFSGRQFPNYSSELNVNALELEDSALYLCASSLEAGSHPREQYFGPGTRLTVT.

The gene calls are TRBV5-4 and TRBJ1-2; D ambiguous. The germline V gene encodes CDR1 SGHNT and CDR2 YYREEE (reference sequence). CDR3 length: 14 amino acids. V shed 4 bases and J shed 4 bases, with 14 bases lying between them. Here the CDR3 reads CASSLEGRSYGYTF. The CDR3, as DNA: TGTGCCAGCAGCCTAGAGGGCAGAAGCTATGGCTACACCTTC.

In this sample, this clonotype turned up many times. The chain has TRBV6-6 and TRBJ1-1; TRBD1 is a possible D gene (5 bases). The CDR3 runs 12 residues. Trimming removed 5 bases at V and 6 bases at J, with 10 bases between. The germline gives CDR1 MNHNY, CDR2 SVGAGI (reference sequence). CDR3 nucleotide sequence: TGTGCCAGCAGTCCCCGGGACCCTGAAGCTTTCTTT. It encodes CASSPRDPEAFF.

In this sample, this clonotype turned up a few times. This chain links TRBV19 with TRBJ2-3; unclear D gene. V lost 7 bases to trimming and J lost 5 bases, with 7 bases between them. Germline CDR1 reads LNHDA; CDR2 reads SQIVND (reference sequence). This CDR3 has 11 amino acids. CDR3 nucleotides: TGTGCCAGTACGATGGGAGATACGCAGTATTTT. Its translation: CASTMGDTQYF.

This clonotype appeared many times. This chain uses TRBV29-1 with TRBJ2-3; TRBD2 might be the D (6 bases). This CDR3 contains 11 residues. V gave up 7 bases and J gave up 1 base, with 6 bases separating them. Germline CDR1 is SQVTM and CDR2 is ANQGSEA. For the CDR3, the DNA is TGCAGCGGCGGGGGCACAGATACGCAGTATTTT. Amino acids: CSGGGTDTQYF.

Comment on this clonotype: The junction shows a germline mismatch at one end, possibly a read error. The chain links TRBV5-6 to TRBJ2-7, with D perhaps assigned TRBD1 or TRBD2 (6 bases each). Germline lookup yields CDR1 SGHDT and CDR2 YYEEEE. The CDR3 runs 14 residues. The CDR3 region is CACSPGAGDYEQYF. In DNA, the CDR3 is TGTGCCTGCAGCCCGGGGGCAGGAGACTACGAGCAGTACTTC.